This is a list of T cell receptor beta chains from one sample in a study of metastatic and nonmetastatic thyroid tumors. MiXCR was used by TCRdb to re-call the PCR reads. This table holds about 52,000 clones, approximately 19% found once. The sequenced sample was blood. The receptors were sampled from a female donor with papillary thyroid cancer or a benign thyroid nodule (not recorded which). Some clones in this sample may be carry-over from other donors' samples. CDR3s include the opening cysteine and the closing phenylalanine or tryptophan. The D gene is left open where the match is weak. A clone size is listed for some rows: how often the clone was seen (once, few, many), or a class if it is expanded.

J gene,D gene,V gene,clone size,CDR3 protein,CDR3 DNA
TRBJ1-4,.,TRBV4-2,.,CASSQDTTKRARTEKLFF,TGTGCCAGCAGCCAGGATACTACTAAGAGGGCGCGTACTGAAAAACTGTTTTTT
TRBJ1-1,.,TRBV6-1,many,CASSLTLTANTEAFF,TGTGCCAGCAGTCTTACATTGACAGCGAACACTGAAGCTTTCTTT
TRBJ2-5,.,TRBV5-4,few,CASRQDLNQETQYF,TGTGCCAGCAGGCAGGACTTGAACCAAGAGACCCAGTACTTC
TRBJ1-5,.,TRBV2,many,CASSLGNQPQHF,TGTGCCAGCAGTTTAGGAAATCAGCCCCAGCATTTT
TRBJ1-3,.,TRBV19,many,CAIQTDASSGNTIYF,TGTGCCATTCAGACGGACGCCTCCTCTGGAAACACCATATATTTT
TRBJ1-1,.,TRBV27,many,CASSLLGGNTEAFF,TGTGCCAGCAGTTTACTCGGGGGGAACACTGAAGCTTTCTTT
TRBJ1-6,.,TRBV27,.,CASRTANSPLHF,TGTGCCAGCCGGACAGCTAATTCACCCCTCCACTTT
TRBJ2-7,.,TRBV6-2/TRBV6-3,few,CASSYSAEVYEQYF,TGTGCCAGCAGTTACTCGGCTGAGGTCTACGAGCAGTACTTC
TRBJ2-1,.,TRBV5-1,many,CACTTGGAGDGEQFF,TGCGCCTGCACCACAGGGGGGGCTGGCGACGGTGAGCAGTTCTTC
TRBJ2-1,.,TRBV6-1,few,CASSEGTNEQFF,TGTGCCAGCAGTGAAGGAACTAATGAGCAGTTCTTC
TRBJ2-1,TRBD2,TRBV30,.,CAWSVSRTSGTQAEQLF,TGTGCCTGGAGTGTCTCGCGGACTAGCGGGACGCAGGCTGAGCAGCTCTTC
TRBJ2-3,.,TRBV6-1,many,CASAPAWEPNPDTQYF,TGTGCCAGCGCTCCCGCTTGGGAGCCAAACCCAGATACGCAGTATTTT
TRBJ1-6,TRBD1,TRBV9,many,CASSVGGTVHSPLHF,TGTGCCAGCAGCGTAGGTGGGACAGTCCATTCACCCCTCCACTTT
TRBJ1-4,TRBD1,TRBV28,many,CASSPRGRVKLFF,TGTGCCAGCAGTCCCAGGGGGAGGGTAAAACTGTTTTTT
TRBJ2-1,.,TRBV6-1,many,CASSETGIQGDEQFF,TGTGCCAGCAGTGAAACCGGGATCCAAGGCGATGAGCAGTTCTTC
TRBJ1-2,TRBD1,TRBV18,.,CAISPEDRWHLGYTF,TGTGCCATCTCACCAGAGGACAGGTGGCACTTGGGCTACACCTTC
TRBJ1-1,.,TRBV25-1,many,CASSSPQRTGEAFF,TGTGCCAGCAGTTCACCGCAGCGGACGGGTGAAGCTTTCTTT
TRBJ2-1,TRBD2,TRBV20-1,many,CSARDNAPSGRRGEQFF,TGCAGTGCTAGAGATAACGCCCCTAGCGGGAGAAGGGGTGAGCAGTTCTTC
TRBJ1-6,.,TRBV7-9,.,CASSERTEGSIHF,TGTGCCAGCAGCGAACGGACCGAGGGATCCATACACTTT
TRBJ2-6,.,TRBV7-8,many,CASSLAGLDFSGANVLTF,TGTGCCAGCAGCTTAGCGGGCCTAGACTTCTCTGGGGCCAACGTCCTGACTTTC
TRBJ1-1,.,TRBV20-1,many,CSAPRPGTMNTEAFF,TGCAGTGCTCCCAGGCCTGGGACAATGAACACTGAAGCTTTCTTT
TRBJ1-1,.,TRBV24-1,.,CATTQTGIRRGHTEAFF,TGTGCCACCACCCAAACGGGGATACGGCGGGGTCACACTGAAGCTTTCTTT
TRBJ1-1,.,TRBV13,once,CASSPSGSRPSTEAFF,TGTGCCAGCAGCCCGAGTGGGAGCAGGCCTAGCACTGAAGCTTTCTTT
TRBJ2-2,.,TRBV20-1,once,CSAGVDGELFF,TGCAGTGCAGGAGTGGACGGGGAGCTGTTTTTT
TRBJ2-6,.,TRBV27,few,CASSGWGRQWANVLTF,TGTGCCAGCAGTGGCTGGGGGCGCCAATGGGCCAACGTCCTGACTTTC
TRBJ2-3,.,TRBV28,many,CASTRGGFDTDTQYF,TGTGCCAGCACCCGTGGGGGGTTCGACACAGATACGCAGTATTTT
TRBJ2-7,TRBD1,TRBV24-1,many,CATSDYSQTGAYEQYF,TGTGCCACCAGTGATTACAGTCAGACAGGGGCGTACGAGCAGTACTTC
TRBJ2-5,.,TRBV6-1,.,CASWTVQETQYF,TGTGCCAGCTGGACTGTCCAAGAGACCCAGTACTTC
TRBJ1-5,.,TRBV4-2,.,CASSYGQNSNQPQHF,TGTGCCAGCAGCTATGGACAGAATAGCAATCAGCCCCAGCATTTT
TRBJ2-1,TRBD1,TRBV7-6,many,CASSRDRGLNEQFF,TGTGCCAGCAGCCGGGACAGGGGACTCAATGAGCAGTTCTTC
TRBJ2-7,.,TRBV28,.,CASSLKTAPYEKYF,TGTGCCAGCAGTCTAAAGACAGCACCCTACGAGAAGTACTTC
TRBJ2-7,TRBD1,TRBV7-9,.,CASISGQVLYEQYF,TGTGCCAGCATCTCCGGACAGGTCCTCTACGAGCAGTACTTC
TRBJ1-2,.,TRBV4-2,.,CASSQDQGSVGYTF,TGTGCCAGCAGCCAAGATCAGGGTTCTGTGGGCTACACCTTC